This T cell receptor (beta chain) was captured in a study of T cells in localized non-small cell lung cancer. The method was immunoSEQ multiplex PCR; TCRdb's version includes in-frame clones alone and lacks a portion of them. The sample yields more than 45,000 clones, 75% to 90% seen once. The sequencing used peripheral blood, collected before any cancer treatment. This clonotype was sampled from a male donor at least 60 years old with stage III squamous cell lung carcinoma.

The CDR3 loop reads CASNPSFSTLNYGYTF. In nucleotides, the CDR3 is TGCGCCAGCAACCCCTCTTTCTCCACCTTAAACTATGGCTACACCTTC. This chain joins TRBV4-1 and TRBJ1-2; no firm D call. The CDR3 spans 16 residues. Germline CDR1 reads MGHRA; CDR2 reads YSYEKL. V was trimmed by 7 bases and J by 2 bases, leaving 20 bases between them.